The rows below give T cell receptor beta chains drawn from one sample of a study of T and B cells in COVID-19 patients. TCRdb re-called the multiplex PCR reads with MiXCR, one entry per CDR3 protein. The table includes approximately 20,000 distinct CDR3 sequences, under 30% detected once. Sequencing was done on a sample of blood. The receptors stem from a human donor who had recovered from COVID-19. The CDR3 runs from the conserved cysteine through the conserved F or W. The order of the fields is V gene, CDR3 length, clone size, J gene, D gene, CDR3 DNA, CDR3 protein. D genes are given only for firm matches. Clone size is given for some rows only: seen once, a few or many times, or a class if the clone is expanded.

TRBV12-3/TRBV12-4	16	-	TRBJ2-5	TRBD1	TGTGCCAGCAGTTCGTCTCTGACAGGGGCAAAAGAGACCCAGTACTTC	CASSSSLTGAKETQYF
TRBV5-1	13	-	TRBJ2-5	-	TGCGCCAGCAGCTTATTCGGTCAAGAGACCCAGTACTTC	CASSLFGQETQYF
TRBV15	13	few	TRBJ2-3	TRBD2	TGTGCCACCAGCAGAGGACTAGCGGGGCTGATGTATTTT	CATSRGLAGLMYF
TRBV15	16	many	TRBJ2-5	TRBD1	TGTGCCACCAGCAGATATGACAGGGGGCTGTCAGAGACCCAGTACTTC	CATSRYDRGLSETQYF
TRBV12-3/TRBV12-4	15	medium-sized	TRBJ2-3	TRBD2	TGTGCCAGCAGCCTGGGACTAGCCAGCACAGATACGCAGTATTTT	CASSLGLASTDTQYF
TRBV12-3/TRBV12-4	15	-	TRBJ1-2	TRBD1	TGTGCCAGCAGCCTCGGGACAGGGGGAATAGATGGCTACACCTTC	CASSLGTGGIDGYTF
TRBV6-5	14	-	TRBJ2-7	TRBD2	TGTGCCAGCACAACCCCGACTAGCGCTGGGGAGCAGTACTTC	CASTTPTSAGEQYF
TRBV11-2	17	-	TRBJ2-2	TRBD2	TGTGCCAGCAGCTTAGCTGAGCGGGGGGGGAACACCGGGGAGCTGTTTTTT	CASSLAERGGNTGELFF
TRBV18	15	-	TRBJ2-7	TRBD1	TGTGCCAGCTCAGGAGGGGACAGGGCGCTCTACGAGCAGTACTTC	CASSGGDRALYEQYF
TRBV27	12	medium-sized	TRBJ2-3	-	TGTGCCAGCCGGAGGGACACAGATACGCAGTATTTT	CASRRDTDTQYF
TRBV13	14	-	TRBJ2-7	-	TGTGCCAGCAGCTCCGGGACACCAAGCTACGAGCAGTACTTC	CASSSGTPSYEQYF
TRBV19	15	few	TRBJ1-2	-	TGTGCCAGTAGTACACGGACGGGGGGGTACTATGGCTACACCTTC	CASSTRTGGYYGYTF
TRBV29-1	11	-	TRBJ1-1	-	TGCAGCGTGGGGGAGGGCACTGAAGCTTTCTTT	CSVGEGTEAFF
TRBV15	13	-	TRBJ1-1	-	TGTGCCACTCAGCGCACCATGAACACTGAAGCTTTCTTT	CATQRTMNTEAFF
TRBV6-5	16	-	TRBJ1-2	TRBD1	TGTGCCAGCAGTTACTCGAGTCAGGGGGAGAACTATGGCTACACCTTC	CASSYSSQGENYGYTF
TRBV27	13	few	TRBJ2-7	-	TGTGCCAGCAGTTTGGGGGGACCCTACGAGCAGTACTTC	CASSLGGPYEQYF
TRBV12-3/TRBV12-4	16	-	TRBJ2-1	TRBD2	TGTGCCAGCAGTTTAGTAGCAAGCGGGACCTACAATGAGCAGTTCTTC	CASSLVASGTYNEQFF
TRBV4-2	16	-	TRBJ2-5	-	TGTGCCAGCAGCCAGAGCCCCCGGGACCTCCCCAAGGACCAGTACTTC	CASSQSPRDLPKDQYF
TRBV6-2/TRBV6-3	14	-	TRBJ1-5	-	TGTGCCAGCAAAAACAGGTATAGCAATCAGCCCCAGCATTTT	CASKNRYSNQPQHF
TRBV2	12	-	TRBJ1-1	-	TGTGCCAGCAGTGGAATAGACACTGAAGCTTTCTTT	CASSGIDTEAFF
TRBV19	15	-	TRBJ2-1	TRBD2	TGTGCCAGTTACGGACTAGCGGGAGAGTACAATGAGCAGTTCTTC	CASYGLAGEYNEQFF
TRBV5-6	14	-	TRBJ1-3	-	TGTGCCAGCACCCTAGGCCTTTCTGGAAACACCATATATTTT	CASTLGLSGNTIYF
TRBV6-1	16	-	TRBJ1-3	-	TGTGCCAGCACCACAACAGCTATAAGCTCTGGAAACACCATATATTTT	CASTTTAISSGNTIYF
TRBV6-1	14	few	TRBJ1-6	TRBD1	TGTGCCAGCAGAGTGGACAGGGGGAATTCACCCCTCCACTTT	CASRVDRGNSPLHF
TRBV7-9	15	-	TRBJ2-7	TRBD2	TGTGCCAGCAGCCGTCCAAGCGGGGGGGCCGACGAGCAGTACTTC	CASSRPSGGADEQYF
TRBV24-1	16	-	TRBJ2-1	TRBD2	TGTGCCACCAGTGATTCGGGACTAGCGGGAGGGGGTGAGCAGTTCTTC	CATSDSGLAGGGEQFF
TRBV6-1	14	-	TRBJ2-7	-	TGTGTCAGCAGTGAAGCGCCGTGGGGTTCCGAGCAGTACTTC	CVSSEAPWGSEQYF
TRBV27	13	-	TRBJ2-7	-	TGTGTTAGCAGGCAGGCGGGGGCGGGCGAGCAGTACTTC	CVSRQAGAGEQYF
TRBV6-5	15	-	TRBJ2-7	-	TGTGCCAGCAGTTATACAGGGCGAAACTCCTACGAGCAGTACTTC	CASSYTGRNSYEQYF
TRBV30	10	medium-sized	TRBJ2-5	-	TGTGCCTGGGGATCTGAGACCCAGTACTTC	CAWGSETQYF
TRBV27	14	-	TRBJ1-1	-	TGTGCCAGCAGTTTAATGCCTGTCGGGACTGAAGCTTTCTTT	CASSLMPVGTEAFF
TRBV19	13	few	TRBJ1-2	TRBD1	TGTGCCAGTTGCCGGGACAGGGGTTATGGCTACACCTTC	CASCRDRGYGYTF
TRBV5-1	13	-	TRBJ2-2	TRBD2	TGCGCCAGCGAGCGGGGGAACACCGGGGAGCTGTTTTTT	CASERGNTGELFF
TRBV18	16	few	TRBJ1-1	-	TGTGCCAGCTCACCACCTGGTGCCCAGAGGAACACTGAAGCTTTCTTT	CASSPPGAQRNTEAFF
TRBV12-3/TRBV12-4	11	-	TRBJ2-3	TRBD1	TGTGCCAGCAGTACAGGGGTCGCGCAGTATTTT	CASSTGVAQYF
TRBV6-5	14	-	TRBJ2-7	-	TGTGCCAGCACCCGGGCCGGAGGGGACTACGAGCAGTACTTC	CASTRAGGDYEQYF
TRBV6-1	14	many	TRBJ2-5	TRBD2	TGTGCCAGCAGTGGGGGACTAGCGGCAGAGACCCAGTACTTC	CASSGGLAAETQYF
TRBV6-5	14	once	TRBJ1-6	-	TGTGCCAGCAATCGCCCAGGATATAATTCACCCCTCCACTTT	CASNRPGYNSPLHF
TRBV11-1	16	medium-sized	TRBJ2-5	TRBD2	TGTGCCAGCAGTCCCTCGACTAGCGGGGGTGGGGAGACCCAGTACTTC	CASSPSTSGGGETQYF
TRBV7-2	15	-	TRBJ2-7	TRBD2	TGTGCCAGCAGCTCCGATAGCGGGAGGTCCTACGAGCAGTACTTC	CASSSDSGRSYEQYF
TRBV18	16	-	TRBJ1-1	TRBD1	TGTGCCAGCTCACCACTGGGTCAGGGGGCGAACACTGAAGCTTTCTTT	CASSPLGQGANTEAFF
TRBV18	14	few	TRBJ1-1	-	TGTGCCAGCTCACCACGCAGTGGGGTCACTGAAGCTTTCTTT	CASSPRSGVTEAFF
TRBV29-1	11	medium-sized	TRBJ2-1	-	TGCAGCGTTGCTTCTGTGGCTGAGCAGTTCTTC	CSVASVAEQFF
TRBV6-5	14	-	TRBJ2-3	TRBD2	TGCGCCAGCAGCCTACTAGCGGTCACAGATACGCAGTATTTT	CASSLLAVTDTQYF
TRBV19	15	medium-sized	TRBJ2-3	TRBD1	TGTGCCAGTAGTAGTCTGGGACAGAACACAGATACGCAGTATTTT	CASSSLGQNTDTQYF
TRBV27	14	-	TRBJ2-7	TRBD1	TGTGCCAGCAGTTTTAACAGGGGCTCCTACGAGCAGTACTTC	CASSFNRGSYEQYF
TRBV6-2/TRBV6-3	14	few	TRBJ2-7	TRBD2	TGTGCCAGCAGTTACGGTTGGGACTACTACGAGCAGTACTTC	CASSYGWDYYEQYF
TRBV6-5	14	few	TRBJ1-5	-	TGTGCCAGCAGTTACGAGGCGGAGGGTCAGCCCCAGCATTTT	CASSYEAEGQPQHF
TRBV29-1	14	medium-sized	TRBJ2-5	-	TGCAGCGTTGAAGGCGAGGGGCGCTTGGAGACCCAGTACTTC	CSVEGEGRLETQYF
TRBV29-1	15	medium-sized	TRBJ2-3	TRBD2	TGCAGCGCCATAGGCGGGACTAGCAAAACAGATACGCAGTATTTT	CSAIGGTSKTDTQYF
TRBV20-1	13	-	TRBJ2-7	-	TGCAGTGCTAGAGGGACTGCCCTAATGAAGCAGTACTTC	CSARGTALMKQYF